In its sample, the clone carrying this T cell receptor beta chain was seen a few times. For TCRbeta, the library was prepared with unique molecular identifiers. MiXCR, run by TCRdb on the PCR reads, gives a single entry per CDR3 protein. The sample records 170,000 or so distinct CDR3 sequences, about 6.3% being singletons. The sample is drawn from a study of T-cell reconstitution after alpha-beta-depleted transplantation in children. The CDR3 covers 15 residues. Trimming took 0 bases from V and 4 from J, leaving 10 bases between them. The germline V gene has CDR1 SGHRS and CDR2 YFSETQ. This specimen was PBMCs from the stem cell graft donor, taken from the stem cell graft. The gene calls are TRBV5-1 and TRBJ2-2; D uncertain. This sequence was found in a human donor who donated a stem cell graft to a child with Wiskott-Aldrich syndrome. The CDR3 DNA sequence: TGCGCCAGCAGCTTGGCCATTGTTTCCACCGGGGAGCTGTTTTTT. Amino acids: CASSLAIVSTGELFF.